This TCR beta chain was captured by sequencing in a study of radiation and T cells in renal cell carcinoma. Study-wide points: Dominant CDR3 motifs occupied more repertoire in irradiated than control tumors. Top 100 clonotypes averaged about 54% in irradiated versus around 45% in nephrectomy-only tumors.

With regard to this clone: Its antigen is currently unknown.

Indicated treatment: treatment-naive control, cytoreductive nephrectomy. Control tumors came from treatment-naive patients without prior radiation. TCRdb keeps only in-frame clones here, not all; method: immunoSEQ multiplex PCR. The data show approximately 15,000 clones, 50% to 65% seen once. The sample in question was tumor tissue, obtained from a patient whose treatment was nephrectomy without radiotherapy. The receptor's source is a man aged 35 to 55 with renal cell carcinoma.

In DNA form, the CDR3 reads TGTGCCAGCAGCTCAAAAACAGGGGGCTCTGGAAACACCATATATTTT. Residues: CASSSKTGGSGNTIYF. The chain recombines TRBV7-6 with TRBJ1-3; 8 bases align to TRBD1. The CDR3 loop spans 16 amino acids. V lost 4 bases and J lost 0; bases outside the gene matches: 5. Germline CDR1 SGHVS, CDR2 FNYEAQ.